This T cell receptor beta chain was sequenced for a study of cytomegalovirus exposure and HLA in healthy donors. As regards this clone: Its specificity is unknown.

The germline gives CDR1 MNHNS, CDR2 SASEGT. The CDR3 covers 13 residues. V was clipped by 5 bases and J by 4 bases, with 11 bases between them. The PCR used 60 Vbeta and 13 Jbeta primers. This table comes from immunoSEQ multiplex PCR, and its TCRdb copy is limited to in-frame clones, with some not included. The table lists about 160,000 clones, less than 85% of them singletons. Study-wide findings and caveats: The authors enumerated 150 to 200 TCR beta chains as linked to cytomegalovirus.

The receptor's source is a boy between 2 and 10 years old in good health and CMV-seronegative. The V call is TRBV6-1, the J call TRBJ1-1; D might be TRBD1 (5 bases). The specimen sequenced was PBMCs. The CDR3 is CASSLRGFTEAFF. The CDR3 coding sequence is TGTGCCAGCAGTCTCCGGGGGTTCACTGAAGCTTTCTTT.